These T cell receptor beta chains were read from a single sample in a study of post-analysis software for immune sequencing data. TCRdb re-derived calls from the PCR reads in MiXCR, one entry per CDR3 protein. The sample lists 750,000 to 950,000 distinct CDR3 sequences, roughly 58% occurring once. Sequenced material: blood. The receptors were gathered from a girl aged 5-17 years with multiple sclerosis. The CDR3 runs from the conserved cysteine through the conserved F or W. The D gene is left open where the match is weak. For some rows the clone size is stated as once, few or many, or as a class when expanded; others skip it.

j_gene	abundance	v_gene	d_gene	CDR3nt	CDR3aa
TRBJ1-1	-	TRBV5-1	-	TGCGCCAGCAGCTTGGATGGAGGGAACACTGAAGCTTTCTTT	CASSLDGGNTEAFF
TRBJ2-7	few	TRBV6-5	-	TGTGCCAGCAGTAACCCCACGAGGGACGCGAGCTACGAGCAGTACTTC	CASSNPTRDASYEQYF
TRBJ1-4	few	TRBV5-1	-	TGCGCCAGCAGATGGGCCCTGACGGGCGCTAATGAAAAACTGTTTTTT	CASRWALTGANEKLFF
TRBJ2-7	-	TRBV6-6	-	TGTGCCAGCAGTCCACGGCCAGGGCGTGCCTACGAGCAGTACTTC	CASSPRPGRAYEQYF
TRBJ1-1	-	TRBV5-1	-	TGCGCCAGCAGCGTGGATAGGGTGGGTACTGAAGCTTTCTTT	CASSVDRVGTEAFF
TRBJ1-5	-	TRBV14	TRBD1	TGTGCCAGCAGCCAAGGAGGGACAGGAAATCAGCCCCAGCATTTT	CASSQGGTGNQPQHF
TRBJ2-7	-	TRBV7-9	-	TGTGCCAGCAGCCCCATCTTGGGGGGCCAAGCCTACGAGCAGTACTTC	CASSPILGGQAYEQYF
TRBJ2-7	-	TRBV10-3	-	TGTGCCATCAGTGAGTCGACGGGCAGGCTTTACGAGCAGTACTTC	CAISESTGRLYEQYF
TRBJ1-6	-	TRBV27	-	TGTGCCAGCAGTTTATGGGGAACGAAGGGGGGTTCACCCCTCCACTTT	CASSLWGTKGGSPLHF
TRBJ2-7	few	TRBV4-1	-	TGCGCCAGCAGCCAAGATCCCACCGGAATCTGCGAGCAGTACTTC	CASSQDPTGICEQYF
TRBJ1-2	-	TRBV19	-	TGTGCCAGTAGTACGAGACGGATCCATAACTATGGCTACACCTTC	CASSTRRIHNYGYTF
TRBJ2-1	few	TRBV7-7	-	TGTGCCAGCAGCTTAGGTATGCGCAATGAGCAGTTCTTC	CASSLGMRNEQFF
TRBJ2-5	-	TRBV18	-	TGTGCCAGCACTCGGACAGCCCAAGAGACCCAGTACTTC	CASTRTAQETQYF
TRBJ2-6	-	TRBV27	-	TGTGCCAGCAGTAGATCGACAGTCGTAGGTATATCTGGGGCCAACGTCCTGACTTTC	CASSRSTVVGISGANVLTF
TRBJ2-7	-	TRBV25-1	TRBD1	TGTGCCAGCAGTGAACCCAGGGGGCGGACCTACGAGCAGTACTTC	CASSEPRGRTYEQYF
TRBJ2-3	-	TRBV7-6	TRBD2	TGTGCCAGCAGCTTAGGGGCAACTAGCGCTAGCACAGATACGCAGTATTTT	CASSLGATSASTDTQYF
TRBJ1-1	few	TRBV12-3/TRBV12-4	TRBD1	TGTGCCGGCAGGGTGACAGGGGACACTGAAGCTTTCTTT	CAGRVTGDTEAFF
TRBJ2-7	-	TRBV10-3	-	TGTGCCATCAGTACGGGACACTTATCCTACGAGCAGTACTTC	CAISTGHLSYEQYF
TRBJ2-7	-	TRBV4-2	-	TGTGCCAGCAGCCAAGAGTCTAGCGTCTACGAGCAGTACTTC	CASSQESSVYEQYF
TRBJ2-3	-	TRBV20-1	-	TGCAGTGCTCCCCAACTGGGACGACCAGCAGATACGCAGTATTTT	CSAPQLGRPADTQYF
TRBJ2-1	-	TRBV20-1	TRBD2	TGCAGTGCGAGATATGGGACTACGGACAATGAGCAGTTCTTC	CSARYGTTDNEQFF
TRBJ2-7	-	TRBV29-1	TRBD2	TGCAGCGTTCTACTCACTAGCGGGAGGGCAACCTACGAGCAGTACTTC	CSVLLTSGRATYEQYF
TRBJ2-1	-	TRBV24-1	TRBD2	TGTGCCACCAGTGGGCGGGGGGTGAGCTCCTACAATGAGCAGTTCTTC	CATSGRGVSSYNEQFF
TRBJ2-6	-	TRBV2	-	TGTGCCAGCAGTTCCCGACAGGGAGGAAGCTCTGGGGCCAACGTCCTGACTTTC	CASSSRQGGSSGANVLTF
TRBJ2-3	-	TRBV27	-	TGTGCCAGCAGTAACACAGGGAGGAACACAGATACGCAGTATTTT	CASSNTGRNTDTQYF
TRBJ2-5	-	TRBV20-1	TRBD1	TGCAGTGCTAGGGGGGACAGGGTATTCCAAGAGACCCGGTACTTC	CSARGDRVFQETRYF
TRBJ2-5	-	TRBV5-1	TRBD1	TGCGCCAGCAGCTTTATTCAGGGGGCTACTAACCGGATCCAGTACTTC	CASSFIQGATNRIQYF
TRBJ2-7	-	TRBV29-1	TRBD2	TGCAGCGTCCTCCGGGGGGGGAGCTCCTACGAGCAGTACTTC	CSVLRGGSSYEQYF
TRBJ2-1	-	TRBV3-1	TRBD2	TGTGCCAGCAGAAAAGGACTAGCGGGGGACAATGAGCAGTTCTTC	CASRKGLAGDNEQFF
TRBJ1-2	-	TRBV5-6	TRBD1	TGTGCCAGCAGCTCGGGACAGGGCTATTCAGATGGCTACACCTTC	CASSSGQGYSDGYTF
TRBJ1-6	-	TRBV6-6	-	TGTGCCAGCAGTTACGGCGGCTATAATTCACCCCTCCACTTT	CASSYGGYNSPLHF
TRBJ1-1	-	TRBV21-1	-	TGTGCCAGCATCCCCTCGGGACAGGGGTACACTGAAGCTTTCTTT	CASIPSGQGYTEAFF
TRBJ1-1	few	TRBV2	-	TGTGCCAGCAGTTATGACAGGAACACTGAAGCTTTCTTT	CASSYDRNTEAFF
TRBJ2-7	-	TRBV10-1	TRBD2	TGCGCCAGCGGCGGACTAGCGGGTTACGAGCAGTACTTC	CASGGLAGYEQYF
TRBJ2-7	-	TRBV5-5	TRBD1	TGTGCCAGCACCCCGGGTTTCCCGGGACAGGGGGCCTCCGAGCAGTACTTC	CASTPGFPGQGASEQYF
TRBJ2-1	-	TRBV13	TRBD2	TGTGCCAGCAGCTTTCTCACTAGCGGGAGGGCCGATGAGCAGTTCTTC	CASSFLTSGRADEQFF
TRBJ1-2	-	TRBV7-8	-	TGTGCCAGCAGCTTAGCCAAGGTCGCCCCAGCGAGAGAGTATGGCTACACCTTC	CASSLAKVAPAREYGYTF
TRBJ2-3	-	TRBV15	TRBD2	TGTGCCACCAGCCCGGGACTAGCCTCCTACACAGATACGCAGTATTTT	CATSPGLASYTDTQYF
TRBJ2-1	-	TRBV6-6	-	TGTGCCAGCAGTTACGACTCGTTCTCCTACAATGAGCAGTTCTTC	CASSYDSFSYNEQFF
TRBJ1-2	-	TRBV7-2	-	TGTGCCAGCAGCGAGGGACTTACAGGGAGGGCCGGCTACACCTTC	CASSEGLTGRAGYTF
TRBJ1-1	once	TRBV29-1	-	TGCAGCGTTGAAGATCCTCTCACTGAAGCTTTCTTT	CSVEDPLTEAFF
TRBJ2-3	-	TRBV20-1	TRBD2	TGCAGTGCTAGACCTACTAGCGGGGGGGGAGATACGCAGTATTTT	CSARPTSGGGDTQYF
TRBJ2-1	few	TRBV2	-	TGTGCCAGCACTCCAACCTCAAACAATGAGCAGTTCTTC	CASTPTSNNEQFF
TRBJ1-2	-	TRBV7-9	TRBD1	TGTGCCAGCAGCCCAGCCGGGACAGACTATGGCTACACCTTC	CASSPAGTDYGYTF
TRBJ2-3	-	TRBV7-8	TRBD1	TGTGCCAGCAGCTCCCGGGGACAGCGGCGGGATACGCAGTATTTT	CASSSRGQRRDTQYF
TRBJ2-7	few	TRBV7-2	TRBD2	TGTGCCAGCAGCTTAGCAACTACCGGGACTAGCGGGAGCTGGTCCTACGAGCAGTACTTC	CASSLATTGTSGSWSYEQYF
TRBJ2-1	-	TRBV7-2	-	TGTGCCAGCAGCGCAGTGGGTTACAATGAGCAGTTCTTC	CASSAVGYNEQFF
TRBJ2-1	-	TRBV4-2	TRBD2	TGTGCCAGCAGCCAAGATCTTTTCAGCGGGGACCACAATGAGCAGTTCTTC	CASSQDLFSGDHNEQFF
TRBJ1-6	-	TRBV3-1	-	TGTGCCAGCAGCCAGTCGGCTAATAATTCACCCCTCCACTTT	CASSQSANNSPLHF
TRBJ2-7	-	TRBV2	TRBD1	TGTGCCAGCGACAGGGACAGGGAGGGCGACGAGCAGTACTTC	CASDRDREGDEQYF
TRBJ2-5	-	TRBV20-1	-	TGCAGTGCGGGCACCAGAGAACAGCAGTACTTC	CSAGTREQQYF
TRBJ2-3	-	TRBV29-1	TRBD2	TGCAGCGTTGAACTAGCGGGGCACACAGATACGCAGTATTTT	CSVELAGHTDTQYF